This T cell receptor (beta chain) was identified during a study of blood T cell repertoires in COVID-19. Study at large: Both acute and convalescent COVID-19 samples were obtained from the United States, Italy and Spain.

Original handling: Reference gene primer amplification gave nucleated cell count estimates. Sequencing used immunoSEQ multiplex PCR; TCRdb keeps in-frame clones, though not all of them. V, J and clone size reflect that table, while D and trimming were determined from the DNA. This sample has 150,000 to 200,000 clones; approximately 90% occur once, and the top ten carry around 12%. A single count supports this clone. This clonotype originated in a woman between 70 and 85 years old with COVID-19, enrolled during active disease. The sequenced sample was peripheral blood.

The CDR3 is CASSLMEYQETQYF. The DNA of the CDR3 is TGTGCCAGCAGTTTAATGGAGTACCAAGAGACCCAGTACTTC. The chain recombines TRBV28 with TRBJ2-5; D call uncertain. Germline lookup yields CDR1 MDHEN and CDR2 SYDVKM. There are 14 residues in the CDR3. V lost 2 bases, J lost 0 bases, and 7 bases lay in between.